Listed below are T cell receptor beta chains from one sample, sequenced in a study of cytomegalovirus exposure and HLA in healthy donors. This table comes from immunoSEQ multiplex PCR, and its TCRdb copy is limited to in-frame clones, with some not included. This sample has approximately 190,000 clones, with 84% found just once. Sequencing used PBMCs. The receptor set was obtained from a woman aged 30 to 39 in good health and CMV-seropositive. Each CDR3 is given with its conserved first and last residue. D genes are given only for firm matches. A clone size is listed for some rows: how often the clone was seen (once, few, many), or a class if it is expanded.

>TRBV6-1|16|TRBD2|TRBJ2-3|NA
CASSALGAGAEDTQYF
TGTGCCAGCAGTGCCCTCGGCGCGGGAGCAGAAGATACGCAGTATTTT
>TRBV28|13|TRBD1|TRBJ1-3|NA
CASRPGGGNTIYF
TGTGCCAGCAGACCAGGGGGTGGAAACACCATATATTTT
>TRBV5-1|15|NA|TRBJ1-2|once
CASSLGAEGSAGYTF
TGCGCCAGCAGCTTGGGGGCGGAGGGGTCGGCTGGCTACACCTTC
>TRBV29-1|20|TRBD2|TRBJ2-4|NA
CSVLSGTSGRAGEAKNIQYF
TGCAGCGTTCTTTCCGGGACTAGCGGGAGGGCCGGGGAGGCCAAAAACATTCAGTACTTC
>TRBV18|16|TRBD1|TRBJ1-1|NA
CASSPRGLGGNTEAFF
TGTGCCAGCTCACCACGTGGCCTAGGGGGCAACACTGAAGCTTTCTTT
>TRBV28|13|NA|TRBJ1-2|NA
CASSLQGRYGYTF
TGTGCCAGCAGTCTACAGGGCCGCTATGGCTACACCTTC
>TRBV5-1|18|TRBD2|TRBJ2-3|NA
CASSLAGQSASGRDTQYF
TGCGCCAGCAGCTTGGCCGGACAGTCGGCTAGCGGGAGGGATACGCAGTATTTT
>TRBV18|15|TRBD2|TRBJ2-1|NA
CASSPGEGTYNEQFF
TGTGCCAGCTCACCAGGGGAGGGAACCTACAATGAGCAGTTCTTC
>TRBV27|15|NA|TRBJ1-5|many
CASSWRSGGDQPQHF
TGTGCCAGCAGTTGGCGTTCCGGGGGGGATCAGCCCCAGCATTTT
>TRBV7-9|19|TRBD2|TRBJ2-3|NA
CASSRPMHFVSGTTDTQYF
TGTGCCAGCAGCCGACCAATGCATTTTGTGAGCGGGACCACAGATACGCAGTATTTT
>TRBV7-3|13|NA|TRBJ1-1|NA
CASREGSNTEAFF
TGTGCCAGCAGGGAGGGAAGCAACACTGAAGCTTTCTTT
>TRBV29-1|12|NA|TRBJ2-7|NA
CSVGRDVYEQYF
TGCAGCGTTGGGAGGGACGTCTACGAGCAGTACTTC
>TRBV5-4|14|TRBD1|TRBJ1-1|NA
CASSWGQSNTEAFF
TGTGCCAGCAGCTGGGGACAGTCGAACACTGAAGCTTTCTTT
>TRBV28|13|NA|TRBJ2-3|once
CASSFLSPDTQYF
TGTGCCAGCAGTTTTCTCTCCCCAGATACGCAGTATTTT
>TRBV2|14|NA|TRBJ2-7|few
CASTKGSGYYEQYF
TGTGCCAGCACCAAAGGGTCAGGGTACTACGAGCAGTACTTC
>TRBV5-6|14|NA|TRBJ1-1|NA
CASSLARLRDEAFF
TGTGCCAGCAGCTTGGCCCGTTTGCGGGATGAAGCTTTCTTT
>TRBV30|15|NA|TRBJ2-5|NA
CAWSVFSGAQETQYF
TGTGCCTGGAGTGTATTTTCAGGGGCTCAAGAGACCCAGTACTTC
>TRBV11-2|13|NA|TRBJ1-1|once
CASSLQEGTEAFF
TGTGCCAGCAGCCTCCAGGAGGGGACTGAAGCTTTCTTT
>TRBV6-1|14|NA|TRBJ1-2|NA
CASSVGIANYGYTF
TGTGCCAGCAGTGTGGGCATCGCTAACTATGGCTACACCTTC
>TRBV4-2|16|TRBD2|TRBJ2-1|NA
CASSLRGRAGNNEQFF
TGTGCCAGCAGCCTACGGGGGAGGGCCGGAAACAATGAGCAGTTCTTC
>TRBV29-1|13|NA|TRBJ2-1|NA
CSVERIRDNEQFF
TGCAGCGTTGAACGTATTCGCGACAATGAGCAGTTCTTC
>TRBV28|17|TRBD2|TRBJ2-7|NA
CATTSWLAGGGDYEQYF
TGTGCCACCACCAGCTGGCTAGCGGGAGGAGGTGATTACGAGCAGTACTTC
>TRBV5-1|15|TRBD2|TRBJ2-1|NA
CASSLEIAGDNEQFF
TGCGCCAGCAGCTTGGAGATAGCGGGAGACAATGAGCAGTTCTTC
>TRBV6-1|11|NA|TRBJ1-2|NA
CAGQKELGYTF
TGTGCCGGACAAAAGGAGCTTGGCTATACCTTC